Listed here are 9 T cell receptor beta chains from one sample, sequenced in a study of shared clonotypes between healthy human individuals. Generated by immunoSEQ multiplex PCR, the TCRdb table keeps only in-frame clones and is missing some. The data hold hundreds of thousands of clones, with 60% to 75% observed a single time. Sequenced material: memory CD4+ T cells sorted from blood. Sample subset: CD45RA-negative fraction. The receptors were sampled from a woman aged 25-40 years in good health.

This clone turned up a few times. The chain employs TRBV10-3 and TRBJ1-1, with D possibly matching TRBD1 (6 bases). The germline V gene encodes CDR1 ENHRY and CDR2 SYGVKD. The V end lost 2 bases, the J end lost 3 bases, and 16 bases lay between the germline ends. This CDR3 spans 16 amino acids. Here the CDR3 DNA reads TGTGCCATCAGTGAGCCTTCGTGGAGGGGGGACACTGAAGCTTTCTTT. Its translation: CAISEPSWRGDTEAFF.

The chain couples TRBV27 to TRBJ1-2; TRBD1 might be the D (6 bases). Germline V gives CDR1 MNHEY, CDR2 SMNVEV (reference sequence). V was shortened by 5 bases and J by 4 bases, with 20 bases between the two germline ends. This CDR3 is built from 16 residues. Written as DNA, the CDR3 is TGTGCCAGCAGTCCCCTCGATACAACAGGGATCTATGGCTACACCTTC. This gives the protein CASSPLDTTGIYGYTF.

The count of this clone is one. The chain employs TRBV7-2 and TRBJ2-5; TRBD2 aligns across 9 bases. The CDR3 extends over 16 amino acids. The V gene end was trimmed by 4 bases and the J gene end by 2 bases; junction bases not matched to a gene: 8. Germline V lookup: CDR1 SGHTA, CDR2 FQGNSA. The CDR3 DNA reads TGTGCCAGCAGCTCACACGGACTAGCGAATCAAGAGACCCAGTACTTC. Protein sequence: CASSSHGLANQETQYF.

This rearrangement joins TRBV27 to TRBJ2-7; 14 nucleotides agree with TRBD2. J gave up 6 bases and V 5 bases, and 6 bases lay outside the gene matches. CDR1 and CDR2 (germline): MNHEY, SMNVEV (reference sequence). The CDR3 is 15 residues long. The DNA for the CDR3 is TGTGCCAGCAGTACGGGACTAGCGGGAGTATTCGAGCAGTACTTC. Its protein is CASSTGLAGVFEQYF.

This clone was picked up one time. The chain uses TRBV23-1 and TRBJ2-7, with no clear D. TRBV23-1 is classed as an ORF, of uncertain function. The CDR3 extends over 14 amino acids. V lost 7 bases and J 5 bases, leaving 18 bases between the germline ends. CDR3 residues: CASTRHHFTHEQYF. Written as DNA, the CDR3 is TGCGCCAGCACACGACATCATTTTACCCACGAGCAGTACTTC.

This clone appeared a single time. The rearrangement joins TRBV25-1 to TRBJ2-1, with TRBD1 identical over 8 bases. CDR3 size: 14 residues. V lost 1 base and J lost 8; bases outside the gene matches: 4. Germline CDR1 MGHDK, CDR2 SYGVNS. CDR3 sequence (DNA): TGTGCCAGCAGTGAATTTCAGGGGGCCTATGAGCAGTTCTTC. This encodes CASSEFQGAYEQFF.

The rearrangement uses TRBV2 and TRBJ2-2, with a possible D match to TRBD2 (6 bases). The CDR3 has 14 amino acids. The germline gives CDR1 SNHLY, CDR2 FYNNEI. V shed 6 bases and J shed 5 bases, with 13 bases lying between them. The CDR3 is CASSGGTPTGELFF. CDR3 nucleotide sequence: TGTGCCAGCAGCGGCGGGACTCCTACCGGGGAGCTGTTTTTT.

The chain is built from TRBV11-3 and TRBJ2-7, with TRBD2 as a possible D gene (6 bases). This CDR3 has 14 residues. V was shortened by 5 bases and J by 7 bases, with 18 bases between the two germline ends. Germline values: CDR1 SGHNT, CDR2 YENEEA. In DNA, the CDR3 is TGTGCCAGCAGCCTTAGCGGCCCTGCGAGAGAGCAGTACTTC. Encoded protein: CASSLSGPAREQYF. The full variable domain, in which reference TRBV11-3 and TRBJ2-7 provide the parts outside the CDR3, is EAGVVQSPRYKIIEKKQPVAFWCNPISGHNTLYWYLQNLGQGPELLIRYENEEAVDDSQLPKDRFSAERLKGVDSTLKIQPAELGDSAVYLCASSLSGPAREQYFGPGTRLTVT.

As regards this clone: A clone one base away is much larger, so this may be a read error. The chain links TRBV25-1 to TRBJ1-1; 7 bases agree with TRBD1. Germline trimming cut 6 bases from V and 1 base from J; bases unmatched to any gene: 2. The CDR3 runs 13 residues. Germline CDR1 MGHDK, CDR2 SYGVNS. The CDR3 protein is CASRGQPNTEAFF. CDR3 DNA: TGTGCCAGCAGGGGACAGCCGAACACTGAAGCTTTCTTT.